The 21 T cell receptor beta chains listed next were all sequenced from one sample in a study of blood T cells in healthy people across ages. Next came a second PCR, run for 7 to 11 cycles, which used a sample-barcoded 5' primer along with a J-beta primer mix. One entry per CDR3 protein results from TCRdb running MiXCR on the 5' RACE reads. This sample yields hundreds of thousands of distinct CDR3 sequences, of which about 42% are seen a single time; roughly 20% belongs to the top ten. The sequenced material came from blood. The receptors come from a man of 80 years or more in good health.

A word on this clonotype: Possible read error: a much larger clone is one base away. The V gene is TRBV29-1, the J gene TRBJ2-7; 7 nucleotides line up with TRBD1. The CDR3 length is 14 residues. The V and J ends lost 4 bases and 7 bases, in that order; junction bases with no gene match: 13. Germline V CDR1 and CDR2: SQVTM, ANQGSEA. The CDR3 DNA reads as TGCAGCGTTGCGGGACAGCCCTTATACAATGAGCAGTACTTC. It translates to CSVAGQPLYNEQYF.

The genes are TRBV6-6 and TRBJ1-2, with a possible D match to TRBD1 (5 bases). The CDR3 is 15 residues long. The germline V gene has CDR1 MNHNY and CDR2 SVGAGI (reference sequence). The V and J ends lost 2 bases and 1 base respectively, with 11 bases between them. The CDR3 nucleotides are TGTGCCAGCAGTTACAAGGCAGGGAGTAACTATGGCTACACCTTC. This translates into CASSYKAGSNYGYTF.

This chain joins TRBV10-3 and TRBJ2-5; 11 nucleotides agree with TRBD1. Germline V gene data show CDR1 as ENHRY and CDR2 as SYGVKD. J was trimmed by 5 bases and V by 0 bases; bases with no gene match: 11. The CDR3 loop spans 18 amino acids. Here the CDR3 reads CAISESPGQGVPRETQYF. The CDR3 region has the DNA TGTGCCATCAGTGAGTCTCCGGGACAGGGGGTGCCCCGGGAGACCCAGTACTTC.

The chain uses TRBV12-3 or TRBV12-4 and TRBJ1-4, with D possibly being TRBD1 (5 bases). Between the trimmed V and J ends, which lost 7 bases and 10 bases, there was a span of 10 bases. The length of the CDR3 is 11 residues. The CDR3 loop reads CASTGGRKLFF. CDR3 DNA: TGTGCCAGCACGGGGGGGAGAAAACTGTTTTTT.

This clonotype was picked up a small number of times. CDR3 sequence (DNA): TGTGCCAGCACAGAAGGTAGAGGCTACACCTTC. Amino acids: CASTEGRGYTF. The chain combines TRBV2 with TRBJ1-2; D not certain. Trimming took 7 bases from V and 8 from J, leaving 11 bases between them. Germline CDR1 is SNHLY and CDR2 is FYNNEI. CDR3 length: 11 residues.

The gene calls are TRBV24-1 and TRBJ2-1; D ambiguous. Trimming removed 5 bases at V and 3 bases at J, with 13 bases between. Germline V gene sequence: CDR1 KGHDR, CDR2 SFDVKD. CDR3 length equals 15 residues. For the CDR3, the DNA is TGTGCCACCAGTGGTATCGTCGGAGACTACAATGAGCAGTTCTTC. This sequence encodes CATSGIVGDYNEQFF.

At least ten counts were recorded for this clonotype. The chain carries TRBV28 and TRBJ2-1; D not certain. The germline gives CDR1 MDHEN, CDR2 SYDVKM. This CDR3 has 12 residues. Trimming removed 6 bases from V and 2 bases from J, with 5 bases in between. CDR3 loop: CASSPTYNEQFF. CDR3 nucleotides: TGTGCCAGCAGCCCTACCTACAATGAGCAGTTCTTC. The variable domain in full, completed from reference TRBV28 and TRBJ2-1, reads DVKVTQSSRYLVKRTGEKVFLECVQDMDHENMFWYRQDPGLGLRLIYFSYDVKMKEKGDIPEGYSVSREKKERFSLILESASTNQTSMYLCASSPTYNEQFFGPGTRLTVL.

This rearrangement joins TRBV20-1 to TRBJ1-6; D unclear. Germline CDR1 is DFQATT and CDR2 is SNEGSKA (reference sequence). Trimming pared 2 bases from V and 7 bases from J, leaving 15 bases between. There are 15 residues in the CDR3. CDR3 sequence: CSARLPGYGNSPLHF. The CDR3 nucleotides are TGCAGTGCTAGACTTCCGGGATACGGGAATTCACCCCTCCACTTT.

The chain links TRBV5-1 to TRBJ2-5; 10 nucleotides align to TRBD2. The CDR3 is made up of 15 amino acids. Losses at the gene ends were 3 bases for V and 11 bases for J; bases not matched to a gene: 13. Germline V gene data show CDR1 as SGHRS and CDR2 as YFSETQ. DNA of the CDR3: TGCGCCAGCAGCTCCCTAGCGGGAGAGGGTAGTGAGCAGTACTTC. Its translation: CASSSLAGEGSEQYF.

This chain's CDR3 is CSARDRGSSYNSPLHF. The DNA for the CDR3 is TGCAGTGCTAGGGACAGGGGCAGCTCCTATAATTCACCCCTCCACTTT. The V and J genes are TRBV20-1 and TRBJ1-6; 9 bases fit TRBD1. Germline values: CDR1 DFQATT, CDR2 SNEGSKA (reference sequence). The CDR3 consists of 16 residues. The V gene end was trimmed by 3 bases and the J gene end by 0 bases; junction bases not matched to a gene: 3.

This chain links TRBV20-1 with TRBJ1-3; D unresolved. Germline V CDR1 and CDR2: DFQATT, SNEGSKA (reference sequence). The CDR3 runs to 13 residues. Trimming took 2 bases from V and 4 from J, leaving 9 bases between them. The CDR3, as DNA: TGCAGTGCTAGACAATATGCCGGAAACACCATATATTTT. Translation: CSARQYAGNTIYF.

This clonotype was seen more than once but under ten times. The chain links TRBV20-1 to TRBJ2-7, with 8 bases fitting TRBD2. This CDR3 contains 13 residues. The V gene's germline CDR1 is DFQATT and CDR2 SNEGSKA (reference sequence). The ends lost 6 bases at V and 6 bases at J; junction bases unmatched: 10. The CDR3 bases are TGCAGTGCCCGGATAGCGGGACGGGGCGAGCAGTACTTC. It encodes CSARIAGRGEQYF.

This chain connects TRBV29-1 to TRBJ2-3; the D gene is possibly TRBD1 (6 bases). V lost 3 bases and J 11 bases, leaving 12 bases between the germline ends. The CDR3 loop spans 11 amino acids. CDR1 and CDR2 (germline): SQVTM, ANQGSEA. The CDR3 spells CSVDQGSWQYF. In DNA form, the CDR3 reads TGCAGCGTTGATCAGGGGTCATGGCAGTATTTT.

This clonotype appeared a few times. The chain links TRBV7-9 to TRBJ2-4, with 12 bases matching TRBD2. This CDR3 is built from 16 residues. With V trimmed by 3 bases and J by 2 bases, 2 bases remained unmatched. Germline CDR1 SEHNR, CDR2 FQNEAQ (reference sequence). The CDR3 loop reads CASSFTSGGTKNIQYF. In DNA, the CDR3 is TGTGCCAGCAGCTTCACTAGCGGGGGGACCAAAAACATTCAGTACTTC.

The rearrangement joins TRBV6-6 to TRBJ2-2; TRBD1 agrees at 7 bases. J lost 6 bases, V lost 4 bases, and 5 bases had no gene match. The CDR3 runs 14 residues. CDR1 and CDR2 (germline): MNHNY, SVGAGI (reference sequence). DNA of the CDR3: TGTGCCAGCAGTTTCACGGACAGGCCCGGGGAGCTGTTTTTT. Translating gives CASSFTDRPGELFF.

The gene calls are TRBV2 and TRBJ2-4; D unclear. This CDR3 contains 11 residues. V lost 3 bases and J lost 13, with 10 bases in between. The germline V gene has CDR1 SNHLY and CDR2 FYNNEI. CDR3 sequence reads: CASSEVEEQYF. The CDR3 DNA is TGTGCCAGCAGTGAGGTCGAGGAGCAGTACTTC.

The V call is TRBV7-2, the J call TRBJ1-1; 9 bases map to TRBD1. Trimming at V came to 5 bases and at J to 4 bases, leaving 5 bases not matched to a gene. Germline CDR1 reads SGHTA; CDR2 reads FQGNSA. The CDR3 extends over 14 amino acids. CDR3 protein: CASSKTGGSTEAFF. The CDR3 nucleotides read TGTGCCAGCAGCAAGACAGGGGGGAGCACTGAAGCTTTCTTT.

V usage is TRBV18 and J usage is TRBJ1-4, with D possibly matching TRBD1 (6 bases). Trimming stripped 8 bases from V and 8 bases from J, with 21 bases between. The CDR3 runs to 15 residues. Germline CDR1 is KGHSH and CDR2 is LQKENI. The CDR3 DNA reads as TGTGCCAGCAGTATCCTCCAGGGGATTGACGAAAAACTGTTTTTT. It translates to CASSILQGIDEKLFF.

The chain recombines TRBV7-2 with TRBJ1-6, with a tentative D call TRBD1 (6 bases). Per germline, CDR1 SGHTA and CDR2 FQGNSA. V gave up 1 base and J gave up 9 bases, with 19 bases separating them. CDR3 length: 17 residues. CDR3 region: CASSLVRPGQGGSPLHF. The CDR3 nucleotides read TGTGCCAGCAGCTTAGTCCGGCCAGGGCAAGGGGGTTCACCCCTCCACTTT.

This chain joins TRBV12-3 or TRBV12-4 and TRBJ2-1, with 11 bases aligning to TRBD1. CDR3 length: 14 amino acids. After removal of 6 bases from V and 7 bases from J, the junction contained 5 bases not matched to a gene. The CDR3 DNA sequence: TGTGCCAGCAGCACCGGGGACAGGGGGAATGAGCAGTTCTTC. Its translation: CASSTGDRGNEQFF.

The chain uses TRBV29-1 and TRBJ1-1; possibly TRBD1 for D (6 bases). CDR1 is SQVTM and CDR2 is ANQGSEA in the germline V gene. The CDR3 has 12 residues. In DNA, the CDR3 is TGCAACGCGGGGACAATGAACACTGAAGCTTTCTTT. Encoded protein: CNAGTMNTEAFF.